This entry describes one T cell receptor (beta chain). The sample is drawn from a study of blood T cell repertoires in COVID-19. Study details: COVID-19 samples, acute and convalescent, were from the United States, Italy and Spain. T cells, B-cell-depleted T cells, or PBMCs provided the cDNA or gDNA that served as material.

Methods used by the authors: Scientists estimated how many nucleated cells there were by amplifying reference gene primers. This table comes from immunoSEQ multiplex PCR, and its TCRdb copy is limited to in-frame clones, with some not included. That table gives V, J and clone size, and the DNA gave D and trimming. The table has about 200,000 clones, less than 85% seen once; the top ten hold less than 6%. The CDR3 spans 18 residues. CDR1 is LGHDT and CDR2 is YNNKEL in the germline V gene (reference sequence). The V segment lost 1 base and the J segment 6 bases; nucleotides outside the gene matches: 7.

This receptor was taken from a woman aged 70 to 79 with acute or convalescent COVID-19. The specimen was peripheral blood. The chain joins TRBV3-1 (or the pseudogene TRBV3-2) to TRBJ2-1; 15 nucleotides align to TRBD2. The CDR3 sequence: CASSQVQGLAGGVNEQFF. The CDR3 coding sequence is TGTGCCAGCAGCCAAGTTCAGGGACTAGCGGGAGGCGTCAATGAGCAGTTCTTC.